The T cell receptor beta chain under discussion was sequenced for a study of T-cell reconstitution after alpha-beta-depleted transplantation in children. Comment on this clonotype: What it recognizes is unknown.

Findings of the study overall: T-cell counts and diversity were attributed mostly to newly produced T cells one year after transplant. In patients about two months after transplant, alpha-beta T cells reportedly arose from several hundred expanded graft clones.

Germline CDR1 reads SGHTA; CDR2 reads FQGNSA. This CDR3 region has 15 residues. V lost 5 bases to trimming and J lost 2 bases; unmatched junction nucleotides: 7. TCRbeta library construction was performed incorporating unique molecular identifiers. TCRdb reprocessed the PCR reads with MiXCR, giving one entry per CDR3 protein. Among about 510,000 distinct CDR3 sequences, approximately 10% were seen once, and the ten largest hold 14%. The sample was PBMCs, mostly from graft donor cells, taken 180 days after TCRalphabeta/CD19-depleted stem cell transplant. The rearrangement uses TRBV7-2 and TRBJ1-2; 8 nucleotides match TRBD1. This sequence was found in a female patient aged 2-9 years who had a stem cell transplant for aplastic anemia, so the T cells may come from the graft donor. CDR3 in DNA: TGTGCCAGCAGCCCGGGACGACAGGGGAACTATGGCTACACCTTC. The encoded protein is CASSPGRQGNYGYTF. The whole variable domain, remainder taken from reference TRBV7-2 and TRBJ1-2, is GAGVSQSPSNKVTEKGKDVELRCDPISGHTALYWYRQSLGQGLEFLIYFQGNSAPDKSGLPSDRFSAERTGGSVSTLTIQRTQQEDSAVYLCASSPGRQGNYGYTFGSGTRLTVV.